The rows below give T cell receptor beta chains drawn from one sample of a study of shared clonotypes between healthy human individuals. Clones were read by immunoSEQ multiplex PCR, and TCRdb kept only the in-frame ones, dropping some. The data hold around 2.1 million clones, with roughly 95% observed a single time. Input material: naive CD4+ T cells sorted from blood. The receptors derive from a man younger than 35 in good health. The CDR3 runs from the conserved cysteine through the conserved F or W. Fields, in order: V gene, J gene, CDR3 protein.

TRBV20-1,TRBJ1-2,CSAGDTYGYTF
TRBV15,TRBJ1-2,CATSRETGPYGYTF
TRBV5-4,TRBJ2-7,CASRSSGVSYEQYF
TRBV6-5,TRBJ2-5,CASSYRDSQETQYF
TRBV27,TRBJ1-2,CASSPTAGYGYTF
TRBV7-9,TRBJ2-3,CASSLAGLSTDTQYF
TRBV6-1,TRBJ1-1,CASSEVGGSNTEAFF
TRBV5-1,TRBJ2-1,CASSLRDPEQFF
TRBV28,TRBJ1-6,CASSLYSSRSYNSPLHF
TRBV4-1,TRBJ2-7,CASSLREGDKYYEQYF
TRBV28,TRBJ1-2,CASGDRHYGYTF
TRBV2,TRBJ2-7,CASSREGISYEQYF
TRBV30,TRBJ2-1,CAWSNLLAGTYNEQFF
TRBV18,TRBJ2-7,CASSPVGYEQYF
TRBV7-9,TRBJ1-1,CASSLVPRGTKLEAFF
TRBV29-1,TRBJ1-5,CSVGGGNQPQHF
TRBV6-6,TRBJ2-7,CASRRGADQTYEQYF
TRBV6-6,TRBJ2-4,CASTPTSGKNIQYF
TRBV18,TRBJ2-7,CASSPSRETPEQYF
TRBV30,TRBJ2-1,CAWSASGRGSEQFF
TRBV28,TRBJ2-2,CASTGQMNGELFF
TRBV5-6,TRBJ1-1,CASSLGGNAEAFF
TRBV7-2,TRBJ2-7,CASSAGRAEQYF
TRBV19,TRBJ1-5,CASSTGPGQFYSNQPQHF
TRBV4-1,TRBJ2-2,CASSPGTGGSGELFF
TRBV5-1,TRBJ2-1,CASSLVGRSYNEQFF
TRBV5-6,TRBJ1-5,CASSADGHSNQPQHF
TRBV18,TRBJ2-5,CASSPIGLMGETQYF
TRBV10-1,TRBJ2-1,CASRATRQGLWNEQFF